The 26 T cell receptor beta chains below all came from one sample that was sequenced in a study of breast tumors, draining lymph nodes, adjacent tissues. Samples came from axillary lymph nodes draining the breast cancer. Each CDR3 protein is one row after TCRdb ran MiXCR on the multiplex PCR reads. The sample consists of approximately 120,000 distinct CDR3 sequences, 21% of them appearing once. The specimen sequenced was axillary lymph node tissue. These receptors were taken from a female donor with breast cancer. Some clones in this sample may be carry-over from other donors' samples.

This chain connects TRBV11-3 to TRBJ1-5; D unclear. CDR1 SGHNT and CDR2 YENEEA come from the germline V gene. The CDR3 extends over 11 amino acids. Trimming took off 7 bases at V and 7 bases at J, with 8 bases between the two ends. CDR3 sequence reads: CASTLGQPQHF. In DNA, the CDR3 is TGTGCCAGCACCTTGGGGCAGCCCCAGCATTTT.

This clonotype was counted at least ten times. The chain combines TRBV5-1 with TRBJ2-5, with 8 bases identical to TRBD2. Per germline, CDR1 SGHRS and CDR2 YFSETQ. V lost 4 bases and J lost 0; bases outside the gene matches: 5. CDR3 length: 15 amino acids. DNA for the CDR3: TGCGCCAGCAGCCCACGACTAGCGCACCAAGAGACCCAGTACTTC. As protein: CASSPRLAHQETQYF.

Note on this clonotype: A read error may explain this, as a much larger clone is one base away. Written as DNA, the CDR3 is TGTGCCAGCGGCCAATGGGGACAGGGATTAGATACGCAGTATTTT. Translating gives CASGQWGQGLDTQYF. V and J are TRBV3-1 and TRBJ2-3, with 9 bases identical to TRBD1. There are 15 residues in the CDR3. CDR1 and CDR2 (germline): LGHDT, YNNKEL (reference sequence).

This clonotype appeared many times. This chain uses TRBV12-3 or TRBV12-4 with TRBJ2-5, with 9 nucleotides matching TRBD2. J lost 1 base, V lost 7 bases, and 4 bases had no gene match. The length of the CDR3 is 14 residues. This chain's CDR3 is CASNPTSGQETQYF. The CDR3 DNA reads as TGTGCCAGCAACCCGACTAGCGGCCAAGAGACCCAGTACTTC.

This clonotype was picked up a small number of times. A much larger clone sits a single nucleotide away, making a read error possible. A read error is likely, as this CDR3 ends without the conserved phenylalanine or tryptophan. The chain is built from TRBV7-6 and TRBJ2-7; TRBD1 matches 7 bases. The CDR3 extends over 13 amino acids. J was trimmed by 4 bases and V by 5 bases; bases with no gene match: 5. The germline V gene has CDR1 SGHVS and CDR2 FNYEAQ. The DNA for the CDR3 is TGTGCCAGCAGCCGCGGACAGGATTACGAGCAGTACCTC. Amino acid sequence: CASSRGQDYEQYL.

The sample holds many counts of this clonotype. The chain is built from TRBV28 and TRBJ2-3; D is possibly TRBD2 (5 bases). The CDR3 consists of 13 residues. Trimming stripped 3 bases from V and 9 bases from J, with 13 bases between. The germline gives CDR1 MDHEN, CDR2 SYDVKM. CDR3: CASSLAPGGTQYF. CDR3 sequence (DNA): TGTGCCAGCAGTTTGGCCCCCGGAGGAACGCAGTATTTT.

This clonotype was seen a single time. The junction does not match germline at one end; this may be a read error. J is TRBJ2-7 and V is TRBV6-7, with 7 bases lining up with TRBD1. TRBV6-7 is recorded as an ORF, its role being uncertain. CDR3 length equals 11 residues. For the CDR3, the DNA is TGTGCCAGCAGTTGGGCCAGGGACAGCCTCTTC. Translation gives CASSWARDSLF.

This clonotype was observed at least ten times. The CDR3 bases are TGTGCCAGCAGCCAGCTGAGCGGAGGAATCTATGGCTACACCTTC. Protein sequence: CASSQLSGGIYGYTF. This chain joins TRBV4-2 and TRBJ1-2; no reliable D call. Between the trimmed V and J ends, which lost 3 bases and 4 bases, there was a span of 15 bases. The CDR3 runs to 15 residues. Germline CDR1 LGHNA, CDR2 YNFKEQ.

This clonotype came up many times. The J gene is TRBJ2-1, the V gene TRBV7-9; no clear D. Trimming removed 1 base from V and 5 bases from J, with 12 bases in between. The CDR3 totals 15 residues. From germline, CDR1 is SEHNR and CDR2 FQNEAQ (reference sequence). CDR3 DNA sequence: TGTGCCAGCAGCTTAGTTCTTGGGCCTAACAATGAGCAGTTCTTC. The encoded protein is CASSLVLGPNNEQFF.

About this clonotype itself: It may be a read error: a sequence one base away is much more abundant. This chain connects TRBV9 to TRBJ2-2; 11 nucleotides align to TRBD2. Germline CDR1 is SGDLS and CDR2 is YYNGEE. The CDR3 loop spans 16 amino acids. The CDR3 DNA reads TGTGCCAGCAGCGGCGGACTAGCGGGCCCCACCGGGGAGCTGCTTTTT. Translation: CASSGGLAGPTGELLF.

At least ten counts were recorded for this clonotype. The chain links TRBV6-6 to TRBJ1-4; perhaps TRBD1 as D (6 bases). The CDR3 runs to 16 residues. Looked up from germline, CDR1 is MNHNY and CDR2 is SVGAGI (reference sequence). V lost 6 bases and J 0 bases, leaving 14 bases between the germline ends. The DNA of the CDR3 is TGTGCCAGCAGACCAGTTCGGACAGCAACTAATGAAAAACTGTTTTTT. Protein sequence: CASRPVRTATNEKLFF.

The chain recombines TRBV27 with TRBJ1-2; the match to TRBD1 covers 11 bases. The CDR3 contains 20 residues. Per the germline V gene, CDR1 is MNHEY and CDR2 is SMNVEV (reference sequence). The J segment lost 3 bases and the V segment lost 4 bases, leaving 19 bases of the junction unmatched. The CDR3 region has the DNA TGTGCCAGCAGTTCGTACTGGCCTGGACAGGGGGCGAGAGTTCACTATGGCTACACCTTC. Protein product: CASSSYWPGQGARVHYGYTF.

Regarding this clonotype: With a much larger clone just one base away, this may be a read error. J is TRBJ2-1 and V is TRBV5-6, with a tentative D call TRBD2 (5 bases). Germline assignment: CDR1 SGHDT and CDR2 YYEEEE. Between the trimmed V and J ends, which lost 3 bases and 13 bases, there was a span of 17 bases. The CDR3 covers 13 residues. The CDR3: CASSSSLGGDQFF. Written as DNA, the CDR3 is TGTGCCAGCAGCTCTAGCTTAGGTGGTGACCAGTTCTTC.

This clonotype was picked up many times. The chain has TRBV11-2 and TRBJ2-3, with TRBD1 matching 8 bases. V lost 5 bases to trimming and J lost 5 bases; unmatched junction nucleotides: 6. Germline CDR1 and CDR2: SGHAT and FQNNGV. This CDR3 is 14 amino acids long. The CDR3 reads CASSAGGTGDTQYF. In nucleotides, the CDR3 is TGTGCCAGCAGCGCCGGCGGGACAGGAGATACGCAGTATTTT.

At least ten counts were recorded for this clonotype. V gene TRBV10-3 combines with J gene TRBJ1-3, with no clear D. Per germline, CDR1 ENHRY and CDR2 SYGVKD. Trimming stripped 2 bases from V and 8 bases from J, with 4 bases between. The CDR3 consists of 11 residues. The CDR3 sequence: CAISEGDTIYF. The CDR3 DNA sequence: TGTGCCATCAGTGAGGGGGACACCATATATTTT.

This clonotype appeared a few times. One junction end does not reproduce the germline sequence, and a read error may be involved. The chain carries TRBV20-1 and TRBJ2-1; 11 positions agree with TRBD2. Germline loops: CDR1 DFQATT, CDR2 SNEGSKA (reference sequence). CDR3 length: 17 residues. The CDR3 sequence is CGASGATSGNLFNEQFF. CDR3 in DNA: TGCGGTGCTAGTGGGGCGACTAGCGGGAATCTTTTTAATGAGCAGTTCTTC.

This clonotype was seen ten or more times. The chain recombines TRBV4-1 with TRBJ2-7, with D possibly matching TRBD2 (6 bases). The V end lost 3 bases, the J end lost 5 bases, and 14 bases lay between the germline ends. CDR1 MGHRA and CDR2 YSYEKL come from the germline V gene. CDR3 size: 14 residues. CDR3 loop: CASSHPTSWNEQYF. CDR3 DNA: TGCGCCAGCAGCCACCCGACTAGTTGGAACGAGCAGTACTTC.

This clonotype has a count of ten or more. J is TRBJ2-2 and V is TRBV2, with a possible D match to TRBD1 (5 bases). CDR1 and CDR2 from the germline V gene are SNHLY and FYNNEI. There are 13 residues in the CDR3. With 4 bases removed from V and 6 bases from J, the gap between germline ends came to 9 bases. The CDR3 here is CASSVTDPGELFF. The CDR3 DNA reads TGTGCCAGCAGTGTGACAGATCCCGGGGAGCTGTTTTTT. Combining the CDR3 with reference TRBV2 and TRBJ2-2 gives the whole variable domain EPEVTQTPSHQVTQMGQEVILRCVPISNHLYFYWYRQILGQKVEFLVSFYNNEISEKSEIFDDQFSVERPDGSNFTLKIRSTKLEDSAMYFCASSVTDPGELFFGEGSRLTVL.

The table lists this clonotype with many counts. The chain combines TRBV10-1 with TRBJ2-1; 9 positions agree with TRBD1. V gave up 8 bases and J gave up 3 bases; unmatched junction bases: 5. This CDR3 spans 14 amino acids. Germline V gives CDR1 WNHNN, CDR2 SYGVQD (reference sequence). CDR3 DNA sequence: TGCGCCAGCGCGGACAGGGGCGACTACAATGAGCAGTTCTTC. This encodes CASADRGDYNEQFF.

This clonotype was seen many times. This sequence joins TRBV5-1 and TRBJ2-7, with TRBD2 identical over 10 bases. There are 15 residues in the CDR3. V shed 0 bases and J 4 bases; nucleotides not matched to a gene: 4. Germline V gene data show CDR1 as SGHRS and CDR2 as YFSETQ. DNA of the CDR3: TGCGCCAGCAGCTTGGCTGTGACTAGCGGGTACGAGCAGTACTTC. Its protein product is CASSLAVTSGYEQYF.

Worth noting for this clonotype: Just one base apart from a much larger clone, this may be a read error. V usage is TRBV10-2 and J usage is TRBJ2-3, with TRBD2 identical over 10 bases. The germline V gene has CDR1 WSHSY and CDR2 SAAADI. The CDR3 is 15 residues long. The CDR3 DNA sequence: TGCGCCAGCAGGCCTAGCGGGAGTCAAACAGATACGCAGTGTTTT. Translated, it gives CASRPSGSQTDTQCF.

J is TRBJ2-2 and V is TRBV3-1; maybe TRBD2 (6 bases). Germline V lookup: CDR1 LGHDT, CDR2 YNNKEL (reference sequence). This CDR3 has 15 residues. V gave up 3 bases and J gave up 13 bases, with 21 bases separating them. The CDR3 bases are TGTGCCAGCAGCCACGCCGGGACCAGCGGGCAGGGGCTGTTTTTT. Amino acid sequence: CASSHAGTSGQGLFF.

Points on this clonotype: At one boundary the junction diverges from the germline segment, which might be a read error. The V and J genes are TRBV3-1 and TRBJ1-3; 10 bases are shared with TRBD1. The CDR3 consists of 16 residues. Looked up from germline, CDR1 is LGHDT and CDR2 is YNNKEL (reference sequence). CDR3 in DNA: TGTGCCAGCAGCCAGTGGGACAGGGGATTGGGAAACACCATACATTTT. This translates into CASSQWDRGLGNTIHF. The complete variable domain, with remaining parts taken from reference TRBV3-1 and TRBJ1-3, reads DTAVSQTPKYLVTQMGNDKSIKCEQNLGHDTMYWYKQDSKKFLKIMFSYNNKELIINETVPNRFSPKSPDKAHLNLHINSLELGDSAVYFCASSQWDRGLGNTIHFGEGSWLTVV.

Many counts were recorded for this clonotype. The V gene is TRBV29-1, the J gene TRBJ2-3, with TRBD2 as a possible D gene (5 bases). CDR3 length equals 16 residues. V shed 7 bases and J shed 0 bases, with 20 bases lying between them. Germline CDR1 and CDR2: SQVTM and ANQGSEA. CDR3 in DNA: TGCAGCGCCGGTGGGCCAACGGGAAAAAGCACAGATACGCAGTATTTT. Protein product: CSAGGPTGKSTDTQYF.

The sample holds many counts of this clonotype. This chain links TRBV5-1 with TRBJ2-3; 7 bases match TRBD1. V lost 5 bases, J lost 4 bases, and 10 bases stayed unmatched. Germline V gives CDR1 SGHRS, CDR2 YFSETQ. The CDR3 runs 15 residues. The CDR3 sequence: CASRATGSYADTQYF. CDR3 nucleotide sequence: TGCGCCAGCAGGGCGACAGGGTCTTACGCAGATACGCAGTATTTT.

This clonotype was seen at least ten times. The chain links TRBV7-9 to TRBJ2-3; the match to TRBD2 covers 14 bases. The V gene end was trimmed by 4 bases and the J gene end by 0 bases; junction bases not matched to a gene: 15. Germline V gene sequence: CDR1 SEHNR, CDR2 FQNEAQ (reference sequence). This CDR3 has 21 residues. CDR3 amino acids: CASSSTRTSGRYSDSTDTQYF. The CDR3 bases are TGTGCCAGCAGCTCGACCCGGACTAGCGGGAGGTACTCTGATAGCACAGATACGCAGTATTTT.